Listed here are 21 T cell receptor beta chains from one sample, sequenced in a study of CD8 T cells in Susac syndrome. An input of roughly 0.5 to 1 ug of RNA was subjected to reverse transcription using random hexamers. TCRdb reprocessed the immunoSEQ multiplex PCR reads via MiXCR and lists one record per CDR3 protein. The sample lists about 49,000 distinct CDR3 sequences; under 95% were seen once. Sequenced material: CD8+ T cells from PBMCs. The source of these receptors is a human donor in good health.

CDR3 bases: TGTGCCATCAGTGAATCATGGAGACTAGCGGACGGGGAGCTGTTTTTT. Its protein is CAISESWRLADGELFF. The J gene is TRBJ2-2, the V gene TRBV10-3; 9 bases are shared with TRBD2. The CDR3 extends over 16 amino acids. J was trimmed by 7 bases and V by 3 bases; bases with no gene match: 9. Looked up from germline, CDR1 is ENHRY and CDR2 is SYGVKD.

The chain combines TRBV6-2 or TRBV6-3 with TRBJ1-5; 7 positions agree with TRBD1. V was clipped by 5 bases and J by 3 bases; unmatched bases: 7. Germline CDR1 and CDR2: MNHEY and SVGEGT. This CDR3 comprises 15 residues. The CDR3 reads CASSGRGLYNQPQHF. CDR3 nucleotide sequence: TGTGCCAGCAGTGGAAGGGGGCTTTACAATCAGCCCCAGCATTTT.

The J gene is TRBJ1-1, the V gene TRBV4-2; D call uncertain. CDR1 and CDR2 (germline): LGHNA, YNFKEQ. V gave up 2 bases and J gave up 0 bases, with 7 bases separating them. The CDR3 loop spans 14 amino acids. The CDR3 reads CASSQWGLNTEAFF. The CDR3 DNA sequence: TGTGCCAGCAGCCAATGGGGATTGAACACTGAAGCTTTCTTT.

The CDR3 nucleotides are TGTGCCAGCCCACCGGGCCTGGACAGCCCGCATTTT. Protein product: CASPPGLDSPHF. The chain combines TRBV12-3 or TRBV12-4 with TRBJ1-5; maybe TRBD1 (6 bases). CDR3 size: 12 residues. Trimming took off 8 bases at V and 15 bases at J, with 20 bases between the two ends.

This clonotype was picked up a small number of times. This chain links TRBV5-1 with TRBJ2-1, with 10 bases aligning to TRBD2. This CDR3 has 15 amino acids. CDR1 SGHRS and CDR2 YFSETQ come from the germline V gene. V lost 4 bases and J lost 2; bases outside the gene matches: 3. CDR3 residues: CASSATSGPYNEQFF. CDR3 bases: TGCGCCAGCAGCGCGACTAGCGGGCCCTACAATGAGCAGTTCTTC.

The gene calls are TRBV3-1 and TRBJ2-7; a weak D match, TRBD2 (5 bases). This CDR3 has 15 residues. V shed 0 bases and J shed 5 bases, with 14 bases lying between them. CDR1 and CDR2 (germline): LGHDT, YNNKEL (reference sequence). CDR3 amino acids: CASSQEGGLFDEQYF. In DNA, the CDR3 is TGTGCCAGCAGCCAAGAAGGAGGACTGTTCGACGAGCAGTACTTC.

This rearrangement joins TRBV30 to TRBJ2-2, with D tentatively TRBD1 (6 bases). Germline CDR1 GTSNPN, CDR2 SVGIG (reference sequence). The length of the CDR3 is 17 residues. Trimming took off 0 bases at V and 1 base at J, with 15 bases between the two ends. CDR3 in amino acids: CAWSVWIEGENTGELFF. For the CDR3, the DNA is TGTGCCTGGAGTGTGTGGATCGAGGGGGAGAACACCGGGGAGCTGTTTTTT.

This clonotype is a singleton in its sample. CDR3 nucleotide sequence: TGTGCCAGCAGCCCAGGGTATAGCTCTGGGGCCAACGTCCTGACTTTC. Protein sequence: CASSPGYSSGANVLTF. The genes are TRBV7-9 and TRBJ2-6; D might be TRBD1 (5 bases). Germline CDR1 and CDR2: SEHNR and FQNEAQ (reference sequence). This CDR3 spans 16 amino acids. V was pared by 5 bases and J by 0 bases, with 11 bases between.

The chain is built from TRBV11-2 and TRBJ1-1, with D tentatively TRBD1 (5 bases). Germline assignment: CDR1 SGHAT and CDR2 FQNNGV. Trimming removed 5 bases from V and 5 bases from J, with 15 bases in between. The CDR3 loop spans 14 amino acids. CDR3 region: CASSPLGGNTEAFF. The CDR3 nucleotides are TGTGCCAGCAGCCCGCTTGGGGGAAATACTGAAGCTTTCTTT.

The chain employs TRBV7-9 and TRBJ2-7, with a possible D match to TRBD2 (6 bases). V was cut by 5 bases and J by 5 bases, with 10 bases left in between. The CDR3 has 12 residues. Germline CDR1 SEHNR, CDR2 FQNEAQ (reference sequence). The DNA of the CDR3 is TGTGCCAGCAGCCTTAGCGGAAACGAGCAGTACTTC. It is translated as CASSLSGNEQYF.

The rearrangement uses TRBV6-1 and TRBJ2-5, with TRBD2 matching 9 bases. Germline CDR1 and CDR2: MNHNS and SASEGT. This CDR3 contains 17 residues. Trimming at V came to 0 bases and at J to 5 bases, leaving 10 bases not matched to a gene. The CDR3 here is CASSEALQREAGETQYF. The CDR3 region has the DNA TGTGCCAGCAGTGAAGCGCTCCAGCGGGAGGCCGGGGAGACCCAGTACTTC.

The V gene is TRBV13, the J gene TRBJ1-1; possibly TRBD1 for D (6 bases). The CDR3 is made up of 12 amino acids. Trimming took 5 bases from V and 7 from J, leaving 11 bases between them. Germline V CDR1 and CDR2: PRHDT, FYEKMQ (reference sequence). The CDR3 is CASSQQGGEAFF. The CDR3 coding sequence is TGTGCCAGCAGCCAACAGGGAGGTGAAGCTTTCTTT.

The rearrangement links TRBV15 to TRBJ1-3; D not certain. The CDR3 totals 15 residues. With 0 bases removed from V and 2 bases from J, the gap between germline ends came to 8 bases. CDR1 LNHNV and CDR2 YYDKDF come from the germline V gene (reference sequence). The CDR3 region has the DNA TGTGCCACCAGCAGAGACCCTAACGCTGGAAACACCATATATTTT. Its translation: CATSRDPNAGNTIYF. The full variable domain, rest sourced from reference TRBV15 and TRBJ1-3, is DAMVIQNPRYQVTQFGKPVTLSCSQTLNHNVMYWYQQKSSQAPKLLFHYYDKDFNNEADTPDNFQSRRPNTSFCFLDIRSPGLGDTAMYLCATSRDPNAGNTIYFGEGSWLTVV.

This clonotype was detected only once. V and J are TRBV5-4 and TRBJ2-5; no definite D call. Germline CDR1 SGHNT, CDR2 YYREEE (reference sequence). The V end lost 2 bases, the J end lost 6 bases, and 11 bases lay between the germline ends. The CDR3 runs to 13 residues. The CDR3 DNA reads TGTGCCAGCAGCTTTGGGCAAAGTCAGACCCAGTACTTC. Encoded protein: CASSFGQSQTQYF.

The rearrangement links TRBV3-1 to TRBJ1-4; D is unresolved. The V end was cut by 1 base, the J end by 10 bases, with 13 bases between. This CDR3 spans 14 amino acids. Germline V CDR1 and CDR2: LGHDT, YNNKEL (reference sequence). CDR3 region: CASSQGAYLGKLFF. The CDR3 nucleotides read TGTGCCAGCAGCCAAGGGGCCTACCTAGGAAAACTGTTTTTT.

The rearrangement uses TRBV6-2 or TRBV6-3 and TRBJ1-2; D not certain. Per germline, CDR1 MNHEY and CDR2 SVGEGT. The CDR3 is 14 residues long. V was cut by 0 bases and J by 8 bases, with 13 bases left in between. CDR3 sequence: CASSYSTLLPGYTF. The CDR3 DNA reads as TGTGCCAGCAGTTACTCGACCCTCCTGCCGGGCTACACCTTC.

This sequence joins TRBV5-6 and TRBJ2-4; no reliable D call. This CDR3 is built from 13 residues. Looked up from germline, CDR1 is SGHDT and CDR2 is YYEEEE. V lost 4 bases, J lost 9 bases, and 14 bases lay in between. The CDR3 coding sequence is TGTGCCAGCAGCAAAGGATCAGGCGGCATTCAGTACTTC. Translating gives CASSKGSGGIQYF.

This chain links TRBV28 with TRBJ1-4; no clear D gene. Per the germline V gene, CDR1 is MDHEN and CDR2 is SYDVKM. This CDR3 spans 12 amino acids. The ends were cut back, 4 bases at V and 7 bases at J, with 7 bases in the middle. CDR3 amino acids: CASSSHTEKLFF. The DNA of the CDR3 is TGTGCCAGCAGTTCCCACACTGAAAAACTGTTTTTT.

The V gene is TRBV13, the J gene TRBJ2-5; 10 bases fit TRBD2. The CDR3 totals 16 residues. CDR1 PRHDT and CDR2 FYEKMQ come from the germline V gene (reference sequence). Germline trimming cut 6 bases from V and 5 bases from J; bases unmatched to any gene: 12. CDR3 in DNA: TGTGCCAGCAGACCACCCCTAGCGGGAGAGCAGGAGACCCAGTACTTC. Protein: CASRPPLAGEQETQYF. Based on the CDR3 plus reference TRBV13 and TRBJ2-5, the full variable domain is AAGVIQSPRHLIKEKRETATLKCYPIPRHDTVYWYQQGPGQDPQFLISFYEKMQSDKGSIPDRFSAQQFSDYHSELNMSSLELGDSALYFCASRPPLAGEQETQYFGPGTRLLVL.

The V gene is TRBV5-4, the J gene TRBJ2-3; no clear D. The CDR3 has 13 residues. V lost 3 bases and J lost 3, with 8 bases in between. Germline V lookup: CDR1 SGHNT, CDR2 YYREEE (reference sequence). CDR3 region: CASSYLATDTQYF. As DNA, the CDR3 is TGTGCCAGCAGCTACCTCGCGACAGATACGCAGTATTTT.

The chain carries TRBV12-3 or TRBV12-4 and TRBJ1-5; D might be TRBD1 (5 bases). CDR3 length: 13 amino acids. V lost 8 bases and J 1 base, leaving 9 bases between the germline ends. The CDR3 DNA reads TGTGCCAGCCAGACAGCCAGCAATCAGCCCCAGCATTTT. Translating gives CASQTASNQPQHF.